This T cell receptor (beta chain) was profiled in a study of T cell responses to AZD1222 COVID-19 vaccine. Study details: Second doses were pooled across both intervals (about 4 or about 12 weeks).

Study-level findings and limits: Rises in breadth and depth of Spike-specific TCRs came after two AZD1222 doses. With dominance at 160-218 and 743-854, vaccine-associated CD4 TCRs spanned spike. In a largely white British group with more females than males, clonal diversity was possibly underestimated.

The repertoire was sequenced with immunoSEQ multiplex PCR; TCRdb's copy has only in-frame clones and lacks some. The top ten hold roughly 1.7% of the sample, which has 130,000 to 150,000 clones, 80% to 90% seen once. Worth noting for this clone: No antigen is known for it.

Trimming at V came to 7 bases and at J to 4 bases, leaving 12 bases not matched to a gene. This CDR3 spans 15 amino acids. Per the germline V gene, CDR1 is MNHEY and CDR2 is SVGAGI. The sample consisted of peripheral blood, taken on day 0 of AZD1222 vaccination. The rearrangement uses TRBV6-5 and TRBJ1-1, with TRBD1 matching 7 bases. The TCR sequence derives from an adult in good health. The CDR3 bases are TGTGCCAGCACCGCGGGGGACGGGACAGCCACTGAAGCTTTCTTT. Protein product: CASTAGDGTATEAFF.